This entry concerns a single T cell receptor (beta chain). Its antigen is not identified. Investigators spread the genomic DNA of each subset evenly over several immunoSEQ plates. Method: immunoSEQ multiplex PCR; TCRdb's copy keeps in-frame clones and lacks some. The repertoire includes about 1 million clones, about 77% of them detected once, and about 1.5% sits in the top ten. The sample comes from a study of shared clonotypes between healthy human individuals. This CDR3 is 14 amino acids long. Trimming took 8 bases from V and 3 from J; bases not matched to a gene: 7. Germline V gives CDR1 MNHNS, CDR2 SASEGT. Each of the donors was a healthy adult who was HIV-negative and had not had a recent acute infection or vaccination. The CD4+ fraction was divided into a CD45RA+ naive subset and a CD45RA-negative memory subset. Overall study results and limits: Clonotype sharing levels among donors were expected to vary with sequencing depth.

The TCR was taken from a man younger than 35 in good health. This chain uses TRBV6-1 with TRBJ1-5, with 7 bases matching TRBD1. Sequenced input: memory CD4+ T cells sorted from blood. The subset: CD45RA-negative fraction. Here the CDR3 reads CASWDSSLNQPQHF. CDR3 bases: TGTGCCAGCTGGGACAGTAGTCTCAATCAGCCCCAGCATTTT.